Listed below are T cell receptor beta chains from one sample, sequenced in a study of T cell repertoires in cytomegalovirus infection. TCRdb reanalysed the reads using MiXCR and keeps one entry per CDR3 protein. The repertoire consists of around 900,000 distinct CDR3 sequences, with around 31% occurring once and the leading ten covering around 15%. Their target antigens are unknown. The material was cultured CD8+ T cells from PBMCs, obtained from culture after CMV antigen stimulation. These receptors were obtained from a human donor in good health (CMV status not recorded). Some clones in this sample may be carry-over from other donors' samples. The CDR3 runs from the conserved cysteine through the conserved F or W. A D gene is named only where the DNA matches it firmly. Clone size, where shown, is once, few, many, or a class for clones that have expanded.

V gene	clone size	J gene	D gene	CDR3 protein	CDR3 DNA
TRBV5-1	few	TRBJ2-7	.	CASRRVLGSGLPPTYEQYF	TGCGCCAGCAGACGTGTACTGGGCTCGGGACTGCCACCTACCTACGAGCAGTACTTC
TRBV12-3/TRBV12-4	.	TRBJ2-1	TRBD1	CASKTGGTGSYNEQFF	TGTGCCAGCAAAACAGGGGGCACGGGCTCCTACAATGAGCAGTTCTTC
TRBV27	.	TRBJ2-3	TRBD2	CASSPTSGGPLFTDTQYF	TGTGCCAGCAGTCCGACTAGCGGGGGCCCTCTCTTCACAGATACGCAGTATTTT
TRBV7-6	once	TRBJ1-6	TRBD1	CSSSQLGQGNSPLHF	TGTTCCAGCAGCCAGTTGGGACAGGGGAATTCACCCCTCCACTTT
TRBV27	few	TRBJ1-6	.	CASKDKLLSSYNSPLHF	TGTGCCAGCAAGGACAAGCTCCTGAGCTCCTATAATTCACCCCTCCACTTT
TRBV28	many	TRBJ2-5	.	CASSLGPYQETQYF	TGTGCCAGCAGTTTAGGTCCATATCAAGAGACCCAGTACTTC
TRBV7-9	.	TRBJ2-1	TRBD1	CASRPTGTGVFYNEQFF	TGTGCCAGCAGACCTACCGGGACAGGGGTCTTCTACAATGAGCAGTTCTTC
TRBV12-3/TRBV12-4	.	TRBJ2-1	TRBD1	CASSFSEQGAPYNEQFF	TGTGCCAGCAGCTTCTCAGAACAGGGGGCTCCCTACAATGAGCAGTTCTTC
TRBV6-1	.	TRBJ2-7	.	CASSEWPGAVRDEQYF	TGTGCCAGCAGTGAATGGCCAGGGGCAGTTCGGGACGAGCAGTACTTC
TRBV6-5	few	TRBJ2-5	.	CASSYSGRVETQYF	TGTGCCAGCAGTTACTCGGGTAGGGTGGAGACCCAGTACTTC
TRBV6-2/TRBV6-3	once	TRBJ1-1	.	CASRAIGQNTEAFF	TGTGCCAGCAGGGCGATCGGACAGAACACTGAAGCTTTCTTT
TRBV19	.	TRBJ2-2	.	CASRAGQPNTGELFF	TGTGCCAGTAGGGCCGGACAGCCGAACACCGGGGAGCTGTTTTTT
TRBV9	few	TRBJ2-3	TRBD1	CASSVATGPSTDTQYF	TGTGCCAGCAGCGTGGCGACAGGGCCTAGCACAGATACGCAGTATTTT
TRBV7-9	few	TRBJ2-5	.	CASSRVGRTQETQYF	TGTGCCAGCAGCCGCGTCGGACGTACACAAGAGACCCAGTACTTC
TRBV7-6	.	TRBJ1-1	.	CASSLGRLGTEAFF	TGTGCCAGCAGCTTAGGGCGCCTGGGAACTGAAGCTTTCTTT
TRBV7-6	.	TRBJ1-2	.	CASSLPEGGYTF	TGTGCCAGCAGCTTACCCGAGGGCGGCTACACCTTC
TRBV10-3	.	TRBJ1-1	.	CAISEQLARPTEAFF	TGTGCCATCAGTGAGCAACTTGCCAGGCCCACTGAAGCTTTCTTT
TRBV7-9	.	TRBJ2-7	.	CASSLLTDTTYEQYF	TGTGCCAGCAGCTTATTGACGGACACAACCTACGAGCAGTACTTC
TRBV7-2	.	TRBJ1-5	.	CASSLRAHSNQPQHF	TGTGCCAGCAGCTTAAGGGCTCATAGCAATCAGCCCCAGCATTTT
TRBV7-9	.	TRBJ2-1	.	CASSFSWDNEQFF	TGTGCCAGCAGCTTTTCATGGGACAATGAGCAGTTCTTC
TRBV20-1	.	TRBJ2-4	TRBD1	CSARDLDRENIQYF	TGCAGTGCTAGAGATCTGGACAGGGAAAACATTCAGTACTTC
TRBV15	many	TRBJ2-2	TRBD1	CATSIRDRPVGELFF	TGTGCCACCAGCATTCGGGACAGGCCGGTGGGGGAGCTGTTTTTT
TRBV7-9	few	TRBJ1-1	TRBD1	CASSPTGQDNEAFF	TGTGCCAGCAGCCCTACCGGACAGGACAATGAAGCTTTCTTT
TRBV7-9	few	TRBJ1-3	.	CASSFSRLGRSGNTIYF	TGTGCCAGCAGCTTTTCTCGCTTGGGCCGCTCTGGAAACACCATATATTTT
TRBV6-6	.	TRBJ2-5	TRBD1	CASSRSGTAQETQYF	TGTGCCAGCAGTCGTTCCGGGACAGCTCAAGAGACCCAGTACTTC
TRBV7-6	many	TRBJ2-1	.	CASSLNGGSYNEQFF	TGTGCCAGCAGCTTAAACGGGGGCTCCTACAATGAGCAGTTCTTC
TRBV6-1	few	TRBJ1-1	.	CAIISQGSAEAFF	TGTGCCATCATTTCTCAGGGGTCGGCTGAAGCTTTCTTT
TRBV27	.	TRBJ2-1	TRBD1	CASSPQGQGAFDEQFF	TGTGCCAGCAGTCCTCAGGGACAGGGGGCGTTTGATGAGCAGTTCTTC
TRBV7-9	.	TRBJ2-7	.	CASSLRMGSSYEQYF	TGTGCCAGCAGCCTCCGGATGGGTTCCTCCTACGAGCAGTACTTC
TRBV7-6	many	TRBJ2-5	TRBD2	CASSFFAGGQETQYF	TGTGCCAGCAGCTTCTTCGCGGGGGGTCAGGAGACCCAGTACTTC
TRBV5-6	.	TRBJ1-5	TRBD1	CASSRLTGSDQPQHF	TGTGCCAGCAGCCGATTGACAGGGTCGGACCAGCCCCAGCATTTT
TRBV7-3	few	TRBJ2-5	TRBD2	CASSLVAGRAETQYF	TGTGCCAGCAGCTTAGTAGCGGGGCGGGCAGAGACCCAGTACTTC
TRBV7-6	many	TRBJ2-3	.	CASSRTPLASTDTQYF	TGTGCCAGCAGCCGGACCCCTCTTGCGAGCACAGATACGCAGTATTTT
TRBV12-3/TRBV12-4	once	TRBJ1-6	TRBD1	CASSLTGGINSPLHF	TGTGCCAGCAGTTTAACAGGGGGCATCAATTCACCCCTCCACTTT
TRBV19	few	TRBJ2-3	TRBD2	CASSILSGGTDTQYF	TGTGCCAGTAGTATCTTGAGCGGGGGCACAGATACGCAGTATTTT